A selection of T cell receptor beta chains follows, all from one sample in a study of blood T cell repertoires in COVID-19. Repertoires were generated with immunoSEQ multiplex PCR, while TCRdb's copy carries only in-frame clones and drops some. This sample has approximately 130,000 clones, with about 76% found just once. Sequenced material: peripheral blood. The receptor source for this set is a woman aged 55-70 years with active or convalescent COVID-19. The CDR3 runs from the conserved cysteine through the conserved F or W.

V gene	J gene	CDR3 length	CDR3 protein
TRBV10-3	TRBJ1-1	14	CAISYGTGVVEAFF
TRBV28	TRBJ2-3	14	CASSLAGVADTQYF
TRBV12-1	TRBJ2-2	16	CASSQAGQSNTGELFF
TRBV11-2	TRBJ2-3	15	CASSWVGRAEDTQYF
TRBV9	TRBJ1-1	15	CASSERGGTNTEAFF
TRBV9	TRBJ2-5	15	CASSVGPGLRETQYF
TRBV2	TRBJ2-1	15	CASNGILDAHNEQFF
TRBV19	TRBJ2-2	17	CASSPRQGQSYTGELFF
TRBV19	TRBJ2-1	13	CASGWIARDEQFF
TRBV27	TRBJ2-3	15	CASSKRTGGTDTQYF
TRBV18	TRBJ1-1	16	CASSPGGEGWNTEAFF
TRBV19	TRBJ2-2	18	CASSKGLAGGLRTGELFF
TRBV5-1	TRBJ2-2	15	CASSRPEENTGELFF
TRBV11-2	TRBJ1-5	15	CASSLAGWSNQPQHF
TRBV11-2	TRBJ1-1	15	CASSLGLGGGTEAFF
TRBV9	TRBJ1-3	16	CASSAIQGNSGNTIYF
TRBV28	TRBJ1-2	15	CASLPGDRDDYGYTF
TRBV7-9	TRBJ1-2	16	CASSSTTGFGFDGYTF
TRBV14	TRBJ1-2	15	CASEISGTGVSSYTF
TRBV28	TRBJ2-2	17	CASSLFSREGSTGELFF
TRBV28	TRBJ2-3	14	CAGRGAGGRNTQYF
TRBV5-4	TRBJ1-6	13	CASSLDGGSPLHF
TRBV24-1	TRBJ1-2	13	CATSDDSHTGYTF
TRBV5-5	TRBJ2-7	14	CASSVGLAAYEQYF
TRBV4-3	TRBJ1-2	15	CASSQSPDRAYGYTF
TRBV5-6	TRBJ1-2	14	CASSPPGQGYGYTF
TRBV5-1	TRBJ1-1	16	CASSRTGSSGVTEAFF
TRBV6-4	TRBJ2-7	13	CASSQGAGLEQYF
TRBV6-4	TRBJ1-1	13	CASRENQYTEAFF
TRBV24-1	TRBJ1-4	15	CATSDSRQGGEKLFF
TRBV9	TRBJ1-1	14	CASSAVPDRAKAFF
TRBV6-6	TRBJ1-5	11	CASSLREAQHF
TRBV7-9	TRBJ2-3	15	CASSLALPRGDTQYF
TRBV2	TRBJ2-2	16	CASIPPGFSNTGELFF
TRBV30	TRBJ2-7	15	CAWSVGRGGRREQYF
TRBV6-2/TRBV6-3	TRBJ2-1	15	CASSLLGGEGNEQFF
TRBV27	TRBJ1-2	13	CASSLQHNYGYTF
TRBV18	TRBJ1-2	12	CASSPSAEPGTF
TRBV7-9	TRBJ2-5	14	CASSLSGNQETQYF
TRBV19	TRBJ2-7	13	CASSIGAEGEQYF
TRBV5-1	TRBJ2-1	16	CASSLLQASSYNEQFF
TRBV5-6	TRBJ1-1	13	CASSWGHNTEAFF
TRBV6-1	TRBJ1-2	15	CASSDLTGVTYGYTF
TRBV7-2	TRBJ2-1	17	CASSVSPGQGSYNEQFF
TRBV10-3	TRBJ2-2	15	CAISGGGTNTGELFF
TRBV5-1	TRBJ1-5	15	CASSLTGESSQPQHF
TRBV28	TRBJ1-1	16	CASSQIREGENTEAFF
TRBV25-1	TRBJ2-2	15	CASSASSGNTGELFF